This T cell receptor beta chain comes out of a study of Ad26.COV2.S vaccination and SARS-CoV-2 variants. Study results and caveats: Spike-specific responses of CD8+ and CD4+ T cells were reported to display substantial breadth after vaccination.

CDR3 length: 15 amino acids. J lost 0 bases, V lost 5 bases, and 6 bases had no gene match. CDR1 is SEHNR and CDR2 is FQNEAQ in the germline V gene (reference sequence). Treatment given: around 19 received Ad26.COV2.S at low or high dose, single or two shots; 5 received placebo; per-sample allocation not given. The samples were gathered on day 63 after the first injection of vaccine or placebo. Wuhan-strain SARS-CoV-2 spike was expressed by the Ad26 vector that made up the vaccine. Clones were sequenced by immunoSEQ multiplex PCR, and TCRdb holds only the in-frame ones, with some missing. In the table there are approximately 350,000 clones, around nine tenths of which are singletons. Notes on this clone: Its antigen is undetermined.

The sequence was obtained from a person aged 18-60 years who received the Ad26.COV2.S COVID-19 vaccine or a placebo. The sequences come from peripheral blood, collected in a trial of Ad26.COV2.S vaccine versus placebo. This chain links TRBV7-9 with TRBJ2-7; TRBD2 agrees at 8 bases. The chain's CDR3 is CASSPPGGNSYEQYF. The CDR3 nucleotides read TGTGCCAGCAGCCCCCCGGGGGGGAACTCCTACGAGCAGTACTTC.